This T cell receptor beta chain was captured by sequencing in a study of beta chain features in type 1 diabetes (dated by TCRdb to 2016 to 2019). For context, the study as a whole: Mean age, gender distribution, total cell number and subset yield did not differ between patients and healthy donors. A total of approximately 110,000,000 sorted cells were examined across all samples, and a strong correlation was observed between cell number per subset and RNA yield. The study compared TCRB repertoires of sorted circulating CD4+ T cell subsets between recently diagnosed type 1 diabetes patients and matched healthy donors. Whereas all 30 or so donors provided naive and central memory subsets, regulatory and stem cell-like memory subsets were isolated from just 8 patients and about 8 healthy donors. General study outcomes and caveats: Shorter templates might have been favored by PCR, but patient and control samples were amplified and corrected together, so both groups would have been affected equally by any skew. Because the HLA sub-analyses included only small numbers of individuals, any influence of HLA type on TCRB rearrangement was left unresolved. At VDJ recombination sites, patients with type 1 diabetes made fewer insertions and deleted more nucleotides, a pattern implying thymic rearrangement abnormalities. Type 1 diabetes patients showed a moderate but significant shortening of TCRB CDR3 length in all four CD4+ subsets. Because cDNA was sequenced instead of genomic DNA, highly expressing activated cells could be over-represented, though the groups showed no difference in activation or CD3 levels. Naive, central memory and regulatory TCRB repertoires appeared to be more alike among patients than among healthy donors.

A single peripheral blood draw of around 120 mL on average was collected from each donor into heparinised tubes. Using a panel that included CD45RO, CCR7, CD25, CD127, CD95 and CD27, naive, central memory, regulatory and stem cell-like memory CD4+ T cells were sorted on a BD FACSAria II. Purity was above 95% for every sorted population. PBMCs were separated immediately by Lymphoprep density gradient centrifugation and were stained directly, without being cultured. So that batch effects would be minimized, each experiment stained and sorted samples in pairs, pairing one healthy donor with one patient. Note on this clone: The target of this receptor is not known. Nothing much larger sits one base from this clone, and base qualities are not available.

V loses 7 bases, J loses 3 bases, and the germline ends lie 15 bases apart. The CDR1 and CDR2 encoded by the germline V gene are SNHLY and FYNNEI. From its cysteine to its phenylalanine, the CDR3 spans 14 amino acids. Only the CDR3 portion is preserved as DNA: 42 bases, with reading frame beginning at the first base. The entire isolated RNA was reverse transcribed using the High Capacity cDNA Reverse Transcription Kit, and thus expressed TCRB transcripts were sequenced. Naive, central memory and regulatory T cell samples underwent deep immunoSEQ sequencing, averaging about 3.57 million total reads per sample. After sorted cells were lysed in RLT buffer, RNA was extracted with DNase-treated RNeasy Micro or Mini kits, with the choice depending on cell number. To prevent cross-contamination, each cell subset was processed individually, whereas patient and healthy donor samples were processed jointly. The immunoSEQ multiplex PCR was used to amplify TCRB sequences from cDNA, generating 87-bp fragments that spanned the CDR3 region. Sequencing of the amplicons was performed on the Illumina HiSeq platform. Per the source publication's procedure: Synthetic template baselines were used to correct PCR bias computationally, reads within Hamming distance 2 were collapsed together, and singletons that could not be merged were discarded. Reads were aligned against IMGT to assign V, D and J genes, CDR3 length and insertions or deletions at six rearrangement sites. Clonotype counts were normalized to sorted cell number within each subset before computing true diversity and Gini coefficients with the tcR R package. The overlap coefficient, calculated on TCRB nucleotide sequences, was used to measure repertoire sharing. TCRdb obtained this table from immuneACCESS and retained in-frame rearrangements with V and J assigned. These tables miss some clones; where compared with another copy, unresolved V genes account for less than half of the shortfall, and the remainder is unexplained. That table gives V, J and clone size, and the DNA gave D and trimming. The sample table records about 40,000 clones; around 48% of these occur just once. The ten top clones hold more than 0.65% of the sample.

The chain was built from TRBV2 and TRBJ1-1; the D region possibly corresponds to TRBD1 (6 bases align). The TCR comes from a woman aged 18 to 35 in good health. The material sequenced was central memory CD4+ T cells from blood. The DNA sequence is given as TGTGCCAGCACGAGGAACAGGGTGGACACTGAAGCTTTCTTT. This gives the protein CASTRNRVDTEAFF.